Following are 20 T cell receptor beta chains from one sample sequenced in a study of radiotherapy plus CTLA-4 blockade in lung cancer. TCRdb's copy holds only in-frame clones and misses some; the assay was immunoSEQ multiplex PCR. The sample holds tens of thousands of clones, over 60% seen once. The starting material was peripheral blood, obtained from a patient treated with radiotherapy plus ipilimumab. Every receptor here comes from a human donor with non-small cell lung cancer whose response to radiotherapy plus ipilimumab could not be evaluated.

This chain joins TRBV28 and TRBJ2-2; the D gene is possibly TRBD1 (6 bases). The germline V and J ends were trimmed by 5 bases and 0 bases, with 13 bases remaining between them. CDR3 size: 16 residues. Germline CDR1 and CDR2: MDHEN and SYDVKM. The CDR3 bases are TGTGCCAGCAGTGTACCCGGGACAACGAACACCGGGGAGCTGTTTTTT. This codes for CASSVPGTTNTGELFF.

The chain recombines TRBV19 with TRBJ2-2; perhaps TRBD1 as D (5 bases). V was trimmed by 3 bases and J by 0 bases, leaving 11 bases between them. This CDR3 has 16 amino acids. Germline V gives CDR1 LNHDA, CDR2 SQIVND (reference sequence). This CDR3 is CASSMWGQANTGELFF. The CDR3 DNA is TGTGCCAGTAGTATGTGGGGCCAGGCGAACACCGGGGAGCTGTTTTTT.

V usage is TRBV28 and J usage is TRBJ2-1, with TRBD2 matching over 12 bases. Germline V gene data show CDR1 as MDHEN and CDR2 as SYDVKM. The CDR3 runs to 14 residues. V dropped 8 bases and J dropped 12; count of bases not matched to a gene: 11. The CDR3, as DNA: TGTGCCAGCTCTCTAGCGGGAGGGTGGTTTCCGCAGTTCTTC. The encoded protein is CASSLAGGWFPQFF.

In the case of this clone: The same CDR3 can be traced to other DNA sequences in this sample. The chain employs TRBV28 and TRBJ2-7, with 14 nucleotides matching TRBD2. CDR1 is MDHEN and CDR2 is SYDVKM in the germline V gene. CDR3 length: 15 amino acids. V was pared by 3 bases and J by 3 bases, with 1 base of the junction left unmatched. The CDR3 sequence is CASSLGTSGSYEQYF. DNA for the CDR3: TGTGCCAGCAGTTTGGGGACTAGCGGGAGCTACGAGCAGTACTTC.

Only a few counts were recorded for this clone. The J gene is TRBJ2-1, the V gene TRBV15, with D perhaps TRBD2 (6 bases). Germline CDR1 and CDR2: LNHNV and YYDKDF (reference sequence). V lost 1 base, J lost 8 bases, and 15 bases lay in between. The CDR3 covers 15 residues. CDR3 sequence: CATSRASARGDEQFF. The CDR3 nucleotides read TGTGCCACCAGCAGAGCGAGTGCCCGCGGGGATGAGCAGTTCTTC.

The V call is TRBV28, the J call TRBJ1-2; D ambiguous. This CDR3 has 13 amino acids. Germline loops: CDR1 MDHEN, CDR2 SYDVKM. V dropped 5 bases and J dropped 5 bases, with 12 bases sitting between them. The CDR3 spells CASSRQQVYGYTF. As DNA, the CDR3 is TGTGCCAGCAGTAGACAACAAGTTTATGGCTACACCTTC.

This clone was picked up one time. This chain connects TRBV25-1 to TRBJ2-7; no clear D. The germline gives CDR1 MGHDK, CDR2 SYGVNS. The CDR3 is 13 residues long. Trimming took off 8 bases at V and 5 bases at J, with 16 bases between the two ends. The CDR3 spells CASSAGSLHEQYF. The CDR3 DNA sequence: TGTGCCAGCTCCGCCGGGTCGCTCCACGAGCAGTACTTC.

This clone was seen a single time. The chain uses TRBV5-1 and TRBJ2-7, with TRBD1 matching 8 bases. This CDR3 is built from 17 residues. With 0 bases clipped from V and 2 bases from J, the junction kept 10 bases outside the gene matches. The germline CDR1 and CDR2 sequences are SGHRS and YFSETQ. The CDR3 here is CASSLAMSRGLTYEQYF. The CDR3 DNA sequence: TGCGCCAGCAGCTTGGCAATGAGCAGGGGGCTAACCTACGAGCAGTACTTC.

The chain carries TRBV2 and TRBJ2-7; the D gene is possibly TRBD1 (5 bases). CDR3 length equals 12 residues. V gave up 11 bases and J gave up 2 bases, with 13 bases separating them. Germline-derived CDR1 and CDR2 are SNHLY and FYNNEI. The CDR3 nucleotides are TGTGCCGGCGCAGGGCGTACCTACGAGCAGTACTTC. This sequence encodes CAGAGRTYEQYF.

The V call is TRBV5-1, the J call TRBJ1-2; D is possibly TRBD1 (5 bases). This CDR3 has 16 residues. Between the trimmed V and J ends, which lost 3 bases and 10 bases, there was a span of 25 bases. Germline V gene data show CDR1 as SGHRS and CDR2 as YFSETQ. The CDR3: CASSWSRGGGRGIYTF. The CDR3 coding sequence is TGCGCCAGCAGCTGGAGTCGGGGAGGAGGCCGGGGGATCTACACCTTC.

This rearrangement joins TRBV27 to TRBJ2-3, with D perhaps matching TRBD1 (6 bases). Trimming removed 6 bases from V and 13 bases from J, with 17 bases in between. The germline CDR1 and CDR2 sequences are MNHEY and SMNVEV (reference sequence). This CDR3 has 12 amino acids. The CDR3: CASRTGQRVEYF. The CDR3 coding sequence is TGTGCCAGCAGGACGGGACAACGGGTGGAGTATTTT.

CDR3 sequence reads: CASSPRQGAPGELFF. The CDR3 DNA is TGTGCCAGCAGTCCTCGACAGGGGGCCCCCGGGGAGCTGTTTTTT. The rearrangement links TRBV2 to TRBJ2-2; 10 nucleotides agree with TRBD1. Germline loops: CDR1 SNHLY, CDR2 FYNNEI. This CDR3 region has 15 residues. J gave up 6 bases and V 5 bases, and 6 bases lay outside the gene matches.

The rearrangement joins TRBV2 to TRBJ2-1; possibly TRBD2 for D (5 bases). The ends were cut back, 6 bases at V and 8 bases at J, with 14 bases in the middle. The CDR3 totals 13 residues. Germline values: CDR1 SNHLY, CDR2 FYNNEI. CDR3 loop: CASSQEARDEQFF. As DNA, the CDR3 is TGTGCCAGCAGCCAAGAGGCGAGGGATGAGCAGTTCTTC.

The chain is built from TRBV7-3 and TRBJ1-3, with a weak D call TRBD1 (6 bases). Trimming cost V 5 bases and J 7 bases, with 12 bases left between them. Germline V lookup: CDR1 SGHTA, CDR2 FQGTGA. The length of the CDR3 is 13 residues. The CDR3 DNA is TGTGCCAGCAGCACCGGTCAGGGGAACACCATATATTTT. This encodes CASSTGQGNTIYF. The variable domain in full, with the rest retrieved from reference TRBV7-3 and TRBJ1-3, is GAGVSQTPSNKVTEKGKYVELRCDPISGHTALYWYRQSLGQGPEFLIYFQGTGAADDSGLPNDRFFAVRPEGSVSTLKIQRTERGDSAVYLCASSTGQGNTIYFGEGSWLTVV.

The chain employs TRBV11-2 and TRBJ1-2, with a weak D call TRBD1 (6 bases). CDR3 size: 13 residues. Germline V lookup: CDR1 SGHAT, CDR2 FQNNGV. Trimming stripped 5 bases from V and 3 bases from J, with 10 bases between. The CDR3 coding sequence is TGTGCCAGCAGCCTGGACAGCTACTATGGCTACACCTTC. It specifies CASSLDSYYGYTF.

The rearrangement uses TRBV6-5 and TRBJ2-1; 7 bases are shared with TRBD2. Germline CDR1 and CDR2: MNHEY and SVGAGI. The V and J ends lost 6 bases and 3 bases, in that order; junction bases with no gene match: 5. This CDR3 spans 14 amino acids. The CDR3 region is CASRGGDYYNEQFF. CDR3 sequence (DNA): TGTGCCAGCAGGGGGGGGGACTACTACAATGAGCAGTTCTTC.

The chain links TRBV5-5 to TRBJ2-7, with D hard to call. Trimming cost V 0 bases and J 4 bases, with 5 bases left between them. Per germline, CDR1 SGHKS and CDR2 YYEKEE (reference sequence). The CDR3 spans 12 residues. The CDR3 loop reads CASSLGVYEQYF. Here the CDR3 DNA reads TGTGCCAGCAGCTTGGGAGTTTACGAGCAGTACTTC.

V gene TRBV9 combines with J gene TRBJ1-5, with TRBD1 matching over 7 bases. The CDR3 is made up of 14 amino acids. CDR1 is SGDLS and CDR2 is YYNGEE in the germline V gene. The junction had 5 bases not matched to a gene; V was cut back by 4 bases and J by 4 bases. The CDR3 is CASSPGTENQPQHF. The CDR3 nucleotides read TGTGCCAGCAGCCCAGGGACAGAAAATCAGCCCCAGCATTTT. The full variable domain, with the rest looked up from reference TRBV9 and TRBJ1-5, is DSGVTQTPKHLITATGQRVTLRCSPRSGDLSVYWYQQSLDQGLQFLIQYYNGEERAKGNILERFSAQQFPDLHSELNLSSLELGDSALYFCASSPGTENQPQHFGDGTRLSIL.

V gene TRBV27 combines with J gene TRBJ2-7; TRBD1 is a possible D gene (6 bases). Germline-derived CDR1 and CDR2 are MNHEY and SMNVEV (reference sequence). The CDR3 runs to 17 residues. V lost 0 bases to trimming and J lost 1 base, with 16 bases between them. The CDR3 nucleotides read TGTGCCAGCAGTTTATCTCTCGGGGCAGGGGCGTCCTACGAGCAGTACTTC. Protein: CASSLSLGAGASYEQYF.

The rearrangement links TRBV18 to TRBJ1-5; tentative D call: TRBD1 (5 bases). V was clipped by 2 bases and J by 0 bases, with 11 bases between them. The CDR3 has 16 amino acids. From germline, CDR1 is KGHSH and CDR2 LQKENI. CDR3 in DNA: TGTGCCAGCTCACCATACGACAGTTATAGCAATCAGCCCCAGCATTTT. Its translation is CASSPYDSYSNQPQHF.